This TCR beta chain came from a study of blood T cell repertoires in COVID-19. Across the study: PBMCs, B-cell-depleted T cells, or T cells provided the cDNA or gDNA that made up the material.

Trimming at V came to 6 bases and at J to 8 bases, leaving 7 bases not matched to a gene. The germline V gene has CDR1 ENHRY and CDR2 SYGVKD. The CDR3 length is 15 residues. In Seattle, patients joined the study during active infection and were tracked longitudinally. Here immunoSEQ multiplex PCR was the method, and the copy in TCRdb shows in-frame clones only, minus some. Of some 320,000 clones in the sample, nearly 90% were seen once. J is TRBJ1-6 and V is TRBV10-3; 10 bases match TRBD1. The receptor's source is a woman aged 30 to 39 with COVID-19, enrolled during active disease. Sequenced material: peripheral blood. The CDR3 DNA is TGTGCCATCAGCCCGCACGGGACAGGGGATTCACCCCTCCACTTT. Its protein product is CAISPHGTGDSPLHF.